These 10 T cell receptor beta chains were sequenced from one sample in a study of blood T cell repertoires in COVID-19. Assay used: immunoSEQ multiplex PCR; TCRdb lists only in-frame clones, some missing. The top ten clones hold approximately 3% of a sample with approximately 200,000 clones, roughly 84% of them seen once. The sequencing input was PBMCs or T cells enriched from blood (not recorded which). These receptors were taken from a woman aged 30 to 39 who had recovered from COVID-19.

The V and J genes are TRBV27 and TRBJ2-2; TRBD2 might be the D (5 bases). The CDR3 sequence is 12 residues long. Trimming left V 3 bases short and J 7 bases short, with 6 bases between. Germline assignment: CDR1 MNHEY and CDR2 SMNVEV (reference sequence). CDR3 sequence (DNA): TGTGCCAGCAGTTTTCGGGGCGGGGAGCTGTTTTTT. Translation: CASSFRGGELFF.

The V and J genes are TRBV29-1 and TRBJ2-7; TRBD1 agrees at 7 bases. Per germline, CDR1 SQVTM and CDR2 ANQGSEA. The CDR3 length is 12 residues. Trimming at V came to 6 bases and at J to 3 bases, leaving 5 bases not matched to a gene. CDR3: CSVTTGNYEQYF. The CDR3 DNA is TGCAGCGTGACGACAGGGAACTACGAGCAGTACTTC.

This chain joins TRBV6-5 and TRBJ2-7; D is unclear. In germline, CDR1 is MNHEY, CDR2 SVGAGI. The V and J ends lost 10 bases and 2 bases respectively, with 15 bases between them. The CDR3 loop spans 13 amino acids. CDR3 loop: CATSKQCPYEQYV. The DNA for the CDR3 is TGTGCCACCTCGAAACAGTGCCCCTACGAGCAGTACGTC.

Written as DNA, the CDR3 is TGTGCCAGCAGCCCCCGGGGATCCTATGGCTACACCTTC. Translating it yields CASSPRGSYGYTF. The V call is TRBV7-8, the J call TRBJ1-2, with D unclear. The germline V gene has CDR1 SGHVS and CDR2 FQNEAQ. The V end was cut by 5 bases, the J end by 4 bases, with 11 bases between. This CDR3 comprises 13 residues. Full variable domain (outside the CDR3, taken from reference TRBV7-8 and TRBJ1-2): GAGVSQSPRYKVAKRGQDVALRCDPISGHVSLFWYQQALGQGPEFLTYFQNEAQLDKSGLPSDRFFAERPEGSVSTLKIQRTQQEDSAVYLCASSPRGSYGYTFGSGTRLTVV.

The genes are TRBV19 and TRBJ1-2; 12 nucleotides align to TRBD1. The CDR3 is 17 residues long. J was trimmed by 8 bases and V by 0 bases; bases with no gene match: 10. Germline CDR1 is LNHDA and CDR2 is SQIVND (reference sequence). CDR3 residues: CASSIEKGQGASRGYTF. As DNA, the CDR3 is TGTGCCAGTAGTATAGAGAAGGGACAGGGGGCATCGCGCGGCTACACCTTC.

The rearrangement links TRBV27 to TRBJ2-5; 10 positions agree with TRBD1. V shed 5 bases and J 1 base; nucleotides not matched to a gene: 1. Germline lookup yields CDR1 MNHEY and CDR2 SMNVEV (reference sequence). The CDR3 has 14 amino acids. CDR3 amino acids: CASSRDRGQETQYF. For the CDR3, the DNA is TGTGCCAGCAGTCGGGACAGGGGCCAAGAGACCCAGTACTTC.

The chain carries TRBV4-2 and TRBJ1-4, with D tentatively TRBD1 (6 bases). The CDR3 loop spans 17 amino acids. V was cut by 0 bases and J by 1 base, with 12 bases left in between. Germline loops: CDR1 LGHNA, CDR2 YNFKEQ. CDR3 loop: CASSQESGTLTNEKLFF. Here the CDR3 DNA reads TGTGCCAGCAGCCAAGAGTCCGGGACACTAACTAATGAAAAACTGTTTTTT.

This clone occurred once. The chain is built from TRBV9 and TRBJ2-2; D unclear. The CDR3 is 12 amino acids. The V gene lost 0 bases and the J gene lost 7 bases, with 4 bases spanning the gap. Germline V gene lookup returns CDR1 SGDLS and CDR2 YYNGEE. CDR3 nucleotide sequence: TGTGCCAGCAGCGTAGATATCGGGGAGCTGTTTTTT. It encodes CASSVDIGELFF.

V and J are TRBV28 and TRBJ2-1, with a weak D call TRBD2 (6 bases). CDR1 and CDR2 from the germline V gene are MDHEN and SYDVKM. CDR3 length: 15 residues. Trimming stripped 7 bases from V and 0 bases from J, with 13 bases between. The CDR3, as DNA: TGTGCCAGCACCATCCCGGGGGTCTCCTACAATGAGCAGTTCTTC. It yields the protein CASTIPGVSYNEQFF.

This clone was counted once. The chain joins TRBV4-1 to TRBJ2-4; a possible D gene is TRBD1 (5 bases). The germline V gene encodes CDR1 MGHRA and CDR2 YSYEKL. V dropped 2 bases and J dropped 0 bases, with 8 bases sitting between them. This CDR3 has 15 amino acids. The DNA of the CDR3 is TGCGCCAGCAGCCAAATAGGGGTAGCCAAAAACATTCAGTACTTC. This translates into CASSQIGVAKNIQYF.